Given below is one TCR beta chain in context. This sample was taken from a study of blood T cell repertoires in COVID-19. Across the whole study: T cells, B-cell-depleted T cells, or PBMCs supplied cDNA or gDNA.

TCRdb's copy holds only in-frame clones and misses some; the assay was immunoSEQ multiplex PCR. The sample consists of under 250,000 clones, about 82% of them appearing once. One Seattle source followed patients from active infection through their disease course. Losses at the gene ends were 1 base for V and 3 bases for J; bases not matched to a gene: 11. Germline V gene lookup returns CDR1 MNHNS and CDR2 SASEGT. This CDR3 has 19 amino acids. The rearrangement uses TRBV6-1 and TRBJ2-3; 12 positions agree with TRBD2. This clonotype originated in a woman over 75 with COVID-19, enrolled during active disease. The sequenced sample consisted of peripheral blood. The CDR3 DNA follows: TGTGCCAGCAGTGAAGAGGGTGGTACTAGCGGGGGGCGAACAGATACGCAGTATTTT. Protein product: CASSEEGGTSGGRTDTQYF.